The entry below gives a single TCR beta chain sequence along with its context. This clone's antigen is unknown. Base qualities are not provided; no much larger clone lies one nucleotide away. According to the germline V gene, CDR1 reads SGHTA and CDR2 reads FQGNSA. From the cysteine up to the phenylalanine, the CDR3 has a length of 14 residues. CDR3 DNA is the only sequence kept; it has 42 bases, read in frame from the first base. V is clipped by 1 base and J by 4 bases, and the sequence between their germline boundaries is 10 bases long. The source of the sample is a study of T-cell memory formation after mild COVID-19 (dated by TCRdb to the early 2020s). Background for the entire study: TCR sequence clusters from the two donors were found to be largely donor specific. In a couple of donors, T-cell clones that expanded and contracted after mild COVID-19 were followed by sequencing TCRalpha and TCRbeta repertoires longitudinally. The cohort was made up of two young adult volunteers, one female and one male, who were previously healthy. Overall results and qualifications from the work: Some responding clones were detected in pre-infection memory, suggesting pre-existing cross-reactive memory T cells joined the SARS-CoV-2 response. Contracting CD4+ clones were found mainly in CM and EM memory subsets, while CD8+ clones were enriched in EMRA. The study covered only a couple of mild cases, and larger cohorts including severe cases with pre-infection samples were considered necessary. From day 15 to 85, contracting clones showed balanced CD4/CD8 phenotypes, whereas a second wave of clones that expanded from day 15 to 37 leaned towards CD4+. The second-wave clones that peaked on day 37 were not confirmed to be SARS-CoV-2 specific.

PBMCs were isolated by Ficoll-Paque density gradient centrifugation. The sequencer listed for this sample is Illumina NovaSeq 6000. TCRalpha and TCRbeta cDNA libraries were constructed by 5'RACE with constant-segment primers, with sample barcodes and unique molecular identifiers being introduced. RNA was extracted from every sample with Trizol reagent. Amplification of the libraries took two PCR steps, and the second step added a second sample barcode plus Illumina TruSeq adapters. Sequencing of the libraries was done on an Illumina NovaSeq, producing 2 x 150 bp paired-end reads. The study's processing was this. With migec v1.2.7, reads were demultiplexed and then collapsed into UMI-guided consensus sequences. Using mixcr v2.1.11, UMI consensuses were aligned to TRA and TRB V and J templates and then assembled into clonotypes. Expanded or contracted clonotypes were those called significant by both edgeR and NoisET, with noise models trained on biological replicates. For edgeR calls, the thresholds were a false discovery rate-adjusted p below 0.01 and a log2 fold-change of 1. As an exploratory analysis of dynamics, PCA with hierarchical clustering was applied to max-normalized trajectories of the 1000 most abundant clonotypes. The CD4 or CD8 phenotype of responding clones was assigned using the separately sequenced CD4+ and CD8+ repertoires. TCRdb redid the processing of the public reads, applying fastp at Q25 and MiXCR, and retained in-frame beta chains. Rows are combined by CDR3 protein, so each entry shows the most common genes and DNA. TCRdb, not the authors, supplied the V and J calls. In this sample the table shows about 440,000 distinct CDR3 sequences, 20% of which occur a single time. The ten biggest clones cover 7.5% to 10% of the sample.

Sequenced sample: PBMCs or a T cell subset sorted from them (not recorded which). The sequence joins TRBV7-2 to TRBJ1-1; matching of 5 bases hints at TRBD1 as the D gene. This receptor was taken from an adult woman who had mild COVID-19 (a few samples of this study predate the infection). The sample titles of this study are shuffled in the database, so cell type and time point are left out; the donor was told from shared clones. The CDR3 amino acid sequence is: CASSLDPRGTEAFF. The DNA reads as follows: TGTGCCAGCAGCTTAGACCCGAGGGGCACTGAAGCTTTCTTT.